This is a list of T cell receptor beta chains from one sample in a study of CD8+ T cells in alopecia areata. Method: immunoSEQ multiplex PCR; TCRdb's copy keeps in-frame clones and lacks some. The sample records over 120,000 clones, roughly 64% being singletons. Sequencing was performed on CD4+ T cells sorted from blood, taken at week 0. The receptors shown here come from a human donor with alopecia areata. Each CDR3 is given with its conserved first and last residue. D genes are given only for firm matches. The listing skips clone size in some rows; elsewhere it reads once, few, many or a size class.

abundance: .; j_gene: TRBJ1-2; d_gene: .; v_gene: TRBV25-1; CDR3aa: CASGGVPYGYTF; CDR3nt: TGTGCCAGCGGGGGGGTCCCCTATGGCTACACCTTC
abundance: .; j_gene: TRBJ2-1; d_gene: .; v_gene: TRBV5-6; CDR3aa: CASSGAGEQFF; CDR3nt: TGTGCCAGCAGCGGAGCAGGGGAACAGTTCTTC
abundance: .; j_gene: TRBJ2-3; d_gene: TRBD1; v_gene: TRBV5-6; CDR3aa: CASSRRDRGNTQYF; CDR3nt: TGTGCCAGCAGCCGGCGGGACAGGGGAAATACGCAGTATTTT
abundance: once; j_gene: TRBJ2-6; d_gene: .; v_gene: TRBV6-5; CDR3aa: CASSPGESNVLTF; CDR3nt: TGTGCCAGCAGTCCAGGGGAATCCAACGTCCTGACTTTC
abundance: .; j_gene: TRBJ1-2; d_gene: .; v_gene: TRBV30; CDR3aa: CAWATGPSRTF; CDR3nt: TGTGCCTGGGCTACCGGGCCCAGTCGCACCTTC
abundance: .; j_gene: TRBJ2-3; d_gene: .; v_gene: TRBV27; CDR3aa: CASSFDKSGNTQYF; CDR3nt: TGTGCCAGCAGTTTTGACAAATCGGGGAATACGCAGTATTTT
abundance: few; j_gene: TRBJ1-5; d_gene: TRBD1; v_gene: TRBV5-1; CDR3aa: CASSTGTGGNQPQHF; CDR3nt: TGCGCCAGCAGCACCGGGACAGGCGGCAATCAGCCCCAGCATTTT
abundance: once; j_gene: TRBJ2-2; d_gene: TRBD1; v_gene: TRBV7-2; CDR3aa: CASSPGGPGELFF; CDR3nt: TGTGCCAGCAGCCCAGGGGGCCCCGGGGAGCTGTTTTTT
abundance: .; j_gene: TRBJ1-2; d_gene: .; v_gene: TRBV2; CDR3aa: CASSAGTGMYGYTF; CDR3nt: TGTGCCAGCAGTGCCGGGACTGGGATGTATGGCTACACCTTC
abundance: .; j_gene: TRBJ1-1; d_gene: .; v_gene: TRBV29-1; CDR3aa: CSVALQASLNTEAFF; CDR3nt: TGCAGCGTTGCTTTGCAGGCCTCATTAAACACTGAAGCTTTCTTT
abundance: many; j_gene: TRBJ2-5; d_gene: .; v_gene: TRBV2; CDR3aa: CASSEGQRAQETQYF; CDR3nt: TGTGCCAGCAGTGAAGGGCAACGGGCACAAGAGACCCAGTACTTC
abundance: .; j_gene: TRBJ2-7; d_gene: TRBD2; v_gene: TRBV6-5; CDR3aa: CASSYSLAGAYEQYF; CDR3nt: TGTGCCAGCAGTTACTCGCTAGCGGGGGCCTACGAGCAGTACTTC
abundance: .; j_gene: TRBJ1-2; d_gene: .; v_gene: TRBV29-1; CDR3aa: CSVDDTNYGYTF; CDR3nt: TGCAGCGTTGACGACACGAACTATGGCTACACCTTC
abundance: few; j_gene: TRBJ1-2; d_gene: .; v_gene: TRBV30; CDR3aa: CAWSSQVPYGYTF; CDR3nt: TGTGCCTGGAGTTCGCAAGTGCCCTATGGCTACACCTTC
abundance: .; j_gene: TRBJ2-2; d_gene: .; v_gene: TRBV5-1; CDR3aa: CASSLEGPGELFF; CDR3nt: TGCGCCAGCAGCCTTGAGGGGCCAGGGGAGCTGTTTTTT
abundance: .; j_gene: TRBJ1-1; d_gene: TRBD1; v_gene: TRBV19; CDR3aa: CASSMSEYRVQGAFF; CDR3nt: TGTGCCAGTAGTATGTCGGAGTATAGAGTACAGGGGGCTTTCTTT
abundance: .; j_gene: TRBJ1-2; d_gene: TRBD1; v_gene: TRBV30; CDR3aa: CAWNKPDRGYGYTF; CDR3nt: TGTGCCTGGAACAAACCGGACAGGGGGTATGGCTACACCTTC
abundance: few; j_gene: TRBJ2-2; d_gene: .; v_gene: TRBV2; CDR3aa: CASTPGAAGELFF; CDR3nt: TGTGCCAGCACCCCGGGGGCGGCCGGGGAGCTGTTTTTT
abundance: .; j_gene: TRBJ1-1; d_gene: TRBD1; v_gene: TRBV30; CDR3aa: CAWRVQGASNTEAFF; CDR3nt: TGTGCCTGGAGGGTGCAGGGGGCGTCGAACACTGAAGCTTTCTTT
abundance: .; j_gene: TRBJ1-5; d_gene: .; v_gene: TRBV11-2; CDR3aa: CASSSQDQPQHF; CDR3nt: TGTGCCAGCAGCTCCCAGGATCAGCCCCAGCATTTT
abundance: .; j_gene: TRBJ2-5; d_gene: .; v_gene: TRBV29-1; CDR3aa: CSVAHGGETQYF; CDR3nt: TGCAGCGTTGCTCACGGGGGTGAGACCCAGTACTTC
abundance: .; j_gene: TRBJ1-1; d_gene: TRBD1; v_gene: TRBV28; CDR3aa: CASSLTGKAFF; CDR3nt: TGTGCCAGCAGCCTGACAGGGAAAGCTTTCTTT
abundance: .; j_gene: TRBJ2-7; d_gene: TRBD1; v_gene: TRBV29-1; CDR3aa: CSVGRGLTYEQYF; CDR3nt: TGCAGCGTTGGCAGGGGGCTTACATACGAGCAGTACTTC
abundance: .; j_gene: TRBJ2-7; d_gene: .; v_gene: TRBV4-3; CDR3aa: CASSQDPTGTYEQYF; CDR3nt: TGCGCCAGCAGCCAAGACCCGACAGGTACCTACGAGCAGTACTTC
abundance: .; j_gene: TRBJ2-3; d_gene: TRBD2; v_gene: TRBV7-9; CDR3aa: CASRLSGGALTDTQYF; CDR3nt: TGTGCCAGCAGACTTAGCGGGGGGGCCCTTACAGATACGCAGTATTTT
abundance: .; j_gene: TRBJ1-1; d_gene: .; v_gene: TRBV29-1; CDR3aa: CSVGAMNTEAFF; CDR3nt: TGCAGCGTTGGGGCGATGAACACTGAAGCTTTCTTT
abundance: .; j_gene: TRBJ2-7; d_gene: .; v_gene: TRBV5-1; CDR3aa: CASSGGSGSYEQYF; CDR3nt: TGCGCCAGCAGCGGCGGGTCGGGGAGCTACGAGCAGTACTTC
abundance: .; j_gene: TRBJ1-1; d_gene: .; v_gene: TRBV29-1; CDR3aa: CSVRSVLGNTEAFF; CDR3nt: TGCAGCGTTCGAAGCGTTCTGGGGAACACTGAAGCTTTCTTT
abundance: few; j_gene: TRBJ2-2; d_gene: .; v_gene: TRBV10-3; CDR3aa: CAISATADGELFF; CDR3nt: TGTGCCATCTCGGCGACGGCCGACGGGGAGCTGTTTTTT
abundance: .; j_gene: TRBJ2-5; d_gene: TRBD2; v_gene: TRBV5-4; CDR3aa: CASSAAPQRGGRETQYF; CDR3nt: TGTGCCAGCAGCGCCGCCCCCCAGCGGGGGGGCCGGGAGACCCAGTACTTC
abundance: .; j_gene: TRBJ2-1; d_gene: .; v_gene: TRBV29-1; CDR3aa: CSVDLVDGELYNEQFF; CDR3nt: TGCAGCGTTGATCTTGTAGACGGAGAATTATACAATGAGCAGTTCTTC
abundance: .; j_gene: TRBJ1-3; d_gene: TRBD1; v_gene: TRBV2; CDR3aa: CASSSGTGVSGNTIYF; CDR3nt: TGTGCCAGCAGTTCCGGGACAGGGGTCTCTGGAAACACCATATATTTT
abundance: few; j_gene: TRBJ1-2; d_gene: .; v_gene: TRBV28; CDR3aa: CASSLRRNYGYTF; CDR3nt: TGTGCCAGCAGTCTCCGGAGGAACTATGGCTACACCTTC
abundance: few; j_gene: TRBJ1-5; d_gene: .; v_gene: TRBV28; CDR3aa: CASSLPGVSNQPQHF; CDR3nt: TGTGCCAGCAGTTTACCGGGGGTCAGCAATCAGCCCCAGCATTTT
abundance: .; j_gene: TRBJ2-4; d_gene: .; v_gene: TRBV6-1; CDR3aa: CASATDLKAKNIQYF; CDR3nt: TGTGCCAGCGCTACGGACCTAAAAGCCAAAAACATTCAGTACTTC